What follows describes a single T cell receptor (beta chain). No antigen is known for it. In nominal health when sampled, donors likely had unrecorded immune exposures nonetheless. Primers for the PCR totalled 60 Vbeta and 13 Jbeta. Profiling relied on immunoSEQ multiplex PCR, and the TCRdb table lists in-frame clones only, not all of them. Of 150,000 to 200,000 clones in the sample, around 80% were seen once. The sample is drawn from a study of cytomegalovirus exposure and HLA in healthy donors. Broader study findings: The study put 150 or so TCR beta chains on its list as cytomegalovirus-associated. Confirmation was obtained in vitro that three CMV-associated chains are specific for CMV antigens.

The CDR3 length is 13 residues. Trimming pared 5 bases from V and 1 base from J, leaving 8 bases between. Germline V gene data show CDR1 as KGHSH and CDR2 as LQKENI. Specimen: PBMCs. This chain connects TRBV18 to TRBJ1-2, with D possibly TRBD1 on 6 matching bases. The receptor comes from a human donor in good health. This chain's CDR3 is CASSEDSNYGYTF. As DNA, the CDR3 is TGTGCCAGCTCAGAGGACAGTAACTATGGCTACACCTTC.